These T cell receptor beta chains were read from a single sample in a study of blood T cell repertoires in COVID-19. Method: immunoSEQ multiplex PCR; TCRdb's copy keeps in-frame clones and lacks some. The table includes about 270,000 clones, approximately 90% detected once. Specimen: PBMCs or T cells enriched from blood (not recorded which). The receptors were sampled from a woman in her sixties in a cohort exposed to, infected with or recovered from COVID-19 (not recorded which). Each CDR3 is given with its conserved first and last residue. D genes are given only for firm matches. Some rows mark clone size as missing; the rest say once, few, many or name a class of expanded clone.

-,17,TRBV27,TRBD2,TRBJ2-1,CASSSNQLAGNYNEQFF,TGTGCCAGCAGTTCGAATCAACTAGCGGGAAACTACAATGAGCAGTTCTTC
-,16,TRBV28,-,TRBJ1-6,CASSFRRAGDNSPLHF,TGTGCCAGCAGTTTTCGCCGGGCAGGGGATAATTCACCCCTCCACTTT
-,12,TRBV7-9,-,TRBJ1-1,CATNQGNTEAFF,TGTGCCACCAACCAGGGGAACACTGAAGCTTTCTTT
many,13,TRBV6-4,-,TRBJ2-2,CASSAGFTGELFF,TGTGCCAGCAGTGCGGGTTTCACCGGGGAGCTGTTTTTT
-,16,TRBV24-1,-,TRBJ2-1,CATSDQTPDRNNEQFF,TGTGCCACCAGTGACCAGACACCAGACAGAAACAATGAGCAGTTCTTC
-,17,TRBV28,-,TRBJ2-2,CASSKRGFRTNTGELFF,TGTGCCAGCAGTAAAAGGGGTTTCCGAACGAACACCGGGGAGCTGTTTTTT
many,17,TRBV24-1,TRBD1,TRBJ2-3,CATSDYSTGYSTDTQYF,TGTGCCACCAGTGATTACTCGACAGGGTATAGCACAGATACGCAGTATTTT
-,14,TRBV28,TRBD1,TRBJ2-7,CASSRQGLPYEQYF,TGTGCCAGCAGTCGACAGGGCTTACCCTACGAGCAGTACTTC
-,14,TRBV19,-,TRBJ2-5,CASSPGTSQETQYF,TGTGCCAGTAGTCCTGGGACATCCCAAGAGACCCAGTACTTC
-,17,TRBV28,-,TRBJ2-7,CASSLKFGLATSYEQYF,TGTGCCAGCAGTTTAAAGTTCGGGCTAGCGACCTCCTACGAGCAGTACTTC
once,14,TRBV5-4,TRBD2,TRBJ2-3,CASSPGLGADTQYF,TGTGCCAGCAGCCCGGGACTAGGTGCAGATACGCAGTATTTT
-,17,TRBV27,-,TRBJ1-6,CASSLIPGEGSNSPLHF,TGTGCCAGCAGTTTAATCCCAGGGGAAGGCTCTAATTCACCCCTCCACTTT
-,16,TRBV7-3,TRBD2,TRBJ2-1,CASSLGAGGPSDEQFF,TGTGCCAGCAGCTTGGGGGCGGGAGGGCCCTCGGATGAGCAGTTCTTC
once,12,TRBV7-9,-,TRBJ2-1,CASSSLYNEQFF,TGTGCCAGCAGCTCCCTTTACAATGAGCAGTTCTTC
-,13,TRBV2,-,TRBJ2-7,CASRGQGGYEQYF,TGTGCCAGCAGGGGCCAGGGTGGCTACGAGCAGTACTTC